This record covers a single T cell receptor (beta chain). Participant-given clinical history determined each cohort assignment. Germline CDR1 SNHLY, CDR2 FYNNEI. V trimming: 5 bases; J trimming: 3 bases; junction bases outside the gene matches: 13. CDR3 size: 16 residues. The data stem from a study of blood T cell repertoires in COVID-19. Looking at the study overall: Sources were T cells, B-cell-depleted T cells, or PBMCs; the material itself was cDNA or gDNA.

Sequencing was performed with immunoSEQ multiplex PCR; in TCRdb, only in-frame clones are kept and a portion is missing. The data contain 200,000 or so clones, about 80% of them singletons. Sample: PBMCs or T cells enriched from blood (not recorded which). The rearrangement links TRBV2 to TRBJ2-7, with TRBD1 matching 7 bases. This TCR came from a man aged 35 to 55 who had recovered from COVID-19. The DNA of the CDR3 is TGTGCCAGCAGTATTCTTAACCGGGACAGAAACTACGAGCAGTACTTC. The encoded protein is CASSILNRDRNYEQYF.